The present T cell receptor (beta chain) was sequenced within a study of CD8 T cells in Susac syndrome. Study-level background: Patients with Susac syndrome, at blood draw, were therapy-naive, on corticosteroids, or on intravenous immunoglobulin alone.

Trimming left V 7 bases short and J 5 bases short, with 20 bases between. The germline gives CDR1 SEHNR, CDR2 FQNEAQ (reference sequence). This CDR3 spans 15 amino acids. The authors reverse transcribed roughly 0.5 to 1 ug RNA with random hexamers. TCRdb processed the immunoSEQ multiplex PCR reads anew with MiXCR; each CDR3 protein has one entry. The sample records about 240,000 distinct CDR3 sequences, 90% to 96% being singletons. The chain has TRBV7-9 and TRBJ1-2, with D tentatively TRBD1 (5 bases). The clonotype was recovered from a human donor with Susac syndrome. Material for sequencing was CD4+ T cells from PBMCs. For the CDR3, the DNA is TGTGCCAGCACCCCCGGGGACCCCCAGCTTTATGGCTACACCTTC. Translation: CASTPGDPQLYGYTF.